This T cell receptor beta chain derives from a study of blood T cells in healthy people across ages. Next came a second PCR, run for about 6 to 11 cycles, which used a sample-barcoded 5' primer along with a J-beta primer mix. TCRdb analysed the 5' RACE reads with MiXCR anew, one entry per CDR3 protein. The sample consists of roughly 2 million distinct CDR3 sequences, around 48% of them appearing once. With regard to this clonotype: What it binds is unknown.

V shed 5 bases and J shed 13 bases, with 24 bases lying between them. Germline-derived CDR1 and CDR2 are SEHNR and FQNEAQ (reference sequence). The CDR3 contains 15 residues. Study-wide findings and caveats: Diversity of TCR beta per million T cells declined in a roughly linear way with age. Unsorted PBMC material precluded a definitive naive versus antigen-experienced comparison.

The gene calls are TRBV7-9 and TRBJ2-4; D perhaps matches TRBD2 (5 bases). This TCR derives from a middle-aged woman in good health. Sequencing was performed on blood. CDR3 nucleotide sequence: TGTGCCAGCAGCCCGAGTAGCATTGGGGTGGGAGAGCAGTACTTC. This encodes CASSPSSIGVGEQYF.